This TCR beta chain was profiled in a study of shared clonotypes between healthy human individuals. Study-wide results and caveats: Clonotypes which were not shared had lower generation probabilities than clonotypes that all four donors shared. Measured sharing among donors was expected to vary with sequencing depth. Large depth notwithstanding, sorted-subset sequencing proved incomplete by rarefaction.

The CDR3 runs to 16 residues. V lost 4 bases and J lost 0, with 12 bases in between. CDR1 and CDR2 (germline): LNHDA, SQIVND (reference sequence). An approximately 180 ng quantity of DNA, 32,000 or so T cell genomes, went into the sorted-subset replicate PCRs. Profiling relied on immunoSEQ multiplex PCR, and the TCRdb table lists in-frame clones only, not all of them. Among 2 million to 2.5 million clones listed, around 95% were seen once. For this clone: Its specificity is not known.

The receptor's source is a man between 18 and 35 years old in good health. Material for sequencing was naive CD4+ T cells sorted from blood. Subset indicated: CD45RA+ positively selected. V usage is TRBV19 and J usage is TRBJ1-4; D ambiguous. The CDR3 loop reads CASSTFLGSTNEKLFF. In nucleotides, the CDR3 is TGTGCCAGTAGTACTTTTCTGGGTTCAACTAATGAAAAACTGTTTTTT.